These 3 T cell receptor beta chains originate from one sample sequenced in a study of monozygotic twins with inflammatory bowel disease. TCRdb reprocessed the 5' RACE reads, with one entry per CDR3 protein and no DNA. Found here are some 160,000 distinct CDR3 sequences; the top ten clones hold around 7.2%. Sequenced: blood. The receptors shown here come from a human donor with ulcerative colitis or Crohn's disease, or a healthy co-twin of an affected twin (not recorded which).

The chain is built from TRBV20-1 and TRBJ2-2. The CDR3 length is 12 residues. In germline, CDR1 is DFQATT, CDR2 SNEGSKA (reference sequence). CDR3 sequence: CSVLENTGELFF.

This chain connects TRBV20-1 to TRBJ1-4; TCRdb gives TRBD1 as the D gene, but with no DNA this cannot be confirmed. Germline lookup yields CDR1 DFQATT and CDR2 SNEGSKA (reference sequence). The CDR3 has 14 amino acids. Here the CDR3 reads CSARLQGSFEKLFF.

The chain combines TRBV5-1 with TRBJ2-3; TCRdb's assignment of TRBD1 cannot be checked, as there is no DNA. CDR1 is SGHRS, CDR2 YFSETQ, per germline. CDR3 size: 18 residues. The CDR3 region is CASSLRPRLGTDVDTQYF.